This T cell receptor beta chain was profiled in a study of CD8 T cells in ankylosing spondylitis. In germline, CDR1 is MNHEY, CDR2 SVGAGI. The CDR3 contains 16 residues. V was clipped by 0 bases and J by 2 bases, with 14 bases between them. With regard to this clonotype: Its antigen remains unidentified.

Study findings and constraints: Certain motif variants had earlier appeared in reactive arthritis synovial fluid and blood. The authors found the disease-linked clones to be CD8+ and relatively rare in peripheral blood. Blood from ankylosing spondylitis patients appeared to carry a characteristic roughly 8-variant TCR beta motif. Researchers reportedly found disease-linked clones significantly enriched in matched ankylosing spondylitis synovial fluid.

TCRdb called the 5' RACE reads again in MiXCR, with one record for every CDR3 protein. The sample has some 200,000 distinct CDR3 sequences, about 13% seen once. The chain uses TRBV6-5 and TRBJ2-7; D is perhaps TRBD1 or TRBD2 (5 bases each). Material: blood, either unsorted or a sorted T cell fraction (not recorded which). The sequence was collected from a male donor with ankylosing spondylitis or in good health (not recorded which). CDR3 loop: CASSYSVQGDTYEQYF. CDR3 sequence (DNA): TGTGCCAGCAGTTACTCCGTCCAGGGAGATACCTACGAGCAGTACTTC.